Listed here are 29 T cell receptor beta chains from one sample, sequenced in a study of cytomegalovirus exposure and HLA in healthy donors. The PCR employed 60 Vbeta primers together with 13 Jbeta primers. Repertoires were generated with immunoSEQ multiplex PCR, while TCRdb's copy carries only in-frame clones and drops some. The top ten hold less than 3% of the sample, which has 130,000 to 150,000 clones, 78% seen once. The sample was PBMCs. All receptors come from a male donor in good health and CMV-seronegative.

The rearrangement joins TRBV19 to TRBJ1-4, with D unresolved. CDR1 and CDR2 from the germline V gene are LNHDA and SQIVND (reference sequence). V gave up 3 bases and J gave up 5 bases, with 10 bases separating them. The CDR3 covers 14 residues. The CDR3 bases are TGTGCCAGTAGTATCGAGGCATTGAATGAAAAACTGTTTTTT. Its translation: CASSIEALNEKLFF.

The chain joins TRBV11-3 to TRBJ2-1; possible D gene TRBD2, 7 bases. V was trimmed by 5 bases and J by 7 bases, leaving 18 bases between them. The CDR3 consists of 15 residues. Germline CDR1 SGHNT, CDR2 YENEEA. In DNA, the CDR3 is TGTGCCAGCAGCCCCCGTCGGGGGGCGCTTAATGAGCAGTTCTTC. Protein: CASSPRRGALNEQFF.

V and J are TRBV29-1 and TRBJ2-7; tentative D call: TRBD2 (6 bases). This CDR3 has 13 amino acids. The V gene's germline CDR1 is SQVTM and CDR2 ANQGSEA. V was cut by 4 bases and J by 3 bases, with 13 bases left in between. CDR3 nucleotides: TGCAGCGTTGGGCGACGACTAGACTACGAGCAGTACTTC. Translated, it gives CSVGRRLDYEQYF.

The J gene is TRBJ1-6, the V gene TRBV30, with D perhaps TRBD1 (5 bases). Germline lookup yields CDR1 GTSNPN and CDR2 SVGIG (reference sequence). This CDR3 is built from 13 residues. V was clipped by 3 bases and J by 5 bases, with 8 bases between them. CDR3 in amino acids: CAWREGNNSPLHF. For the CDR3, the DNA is TGTGCCTGGAGGGAGGGGAATAATTCACCCCTCCACTTT.

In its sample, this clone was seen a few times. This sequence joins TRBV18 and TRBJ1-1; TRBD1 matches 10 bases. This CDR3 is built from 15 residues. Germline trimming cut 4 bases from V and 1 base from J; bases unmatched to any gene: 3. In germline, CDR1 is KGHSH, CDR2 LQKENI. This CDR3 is CASSRDRGTNTEAFF. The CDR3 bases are TGTGCCAGCTCACGGGACAGGGGAACGAACACTGAAGCTTTCTTT.

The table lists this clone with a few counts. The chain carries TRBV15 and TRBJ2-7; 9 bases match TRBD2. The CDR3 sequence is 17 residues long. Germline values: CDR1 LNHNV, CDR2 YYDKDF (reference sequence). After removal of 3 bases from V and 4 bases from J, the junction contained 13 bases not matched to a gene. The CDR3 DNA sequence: TGTGCCACCAGCAGGGTTTTCGGCGGGGGGGATATATACGAGCAGTACTTC. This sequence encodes CATSRVFGGGDIYEQYF.

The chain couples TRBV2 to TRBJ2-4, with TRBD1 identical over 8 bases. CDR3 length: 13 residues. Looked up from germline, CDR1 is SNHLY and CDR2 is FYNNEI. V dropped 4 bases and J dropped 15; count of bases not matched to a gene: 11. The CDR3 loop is CASSAIGQGGVYF. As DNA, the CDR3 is TGTGCCAGCAGTGCGATTGGACAGGGCGGAGTGTACTTC.

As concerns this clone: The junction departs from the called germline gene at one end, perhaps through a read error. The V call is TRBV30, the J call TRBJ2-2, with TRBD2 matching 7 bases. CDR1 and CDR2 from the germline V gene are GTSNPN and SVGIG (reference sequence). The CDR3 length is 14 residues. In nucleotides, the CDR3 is TGTGCCGGGAGTGCGGCGGGGCGGGGGGGGGAGCTGTTTTTT. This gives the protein CAGSAAGRGGELFF.

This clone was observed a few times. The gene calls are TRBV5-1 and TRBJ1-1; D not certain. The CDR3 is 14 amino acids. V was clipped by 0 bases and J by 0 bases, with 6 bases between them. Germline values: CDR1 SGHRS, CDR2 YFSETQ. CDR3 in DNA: TGCGCCAGCAGCTTGGAGACAATGAACACTGAAGCTTTCTTT. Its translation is CASSLETMNTEAFF.

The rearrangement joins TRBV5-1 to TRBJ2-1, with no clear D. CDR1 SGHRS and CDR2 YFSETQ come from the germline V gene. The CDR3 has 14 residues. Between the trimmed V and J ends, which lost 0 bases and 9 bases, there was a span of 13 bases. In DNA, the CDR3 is TGCGCCAGCAGCTTGGCGGGTAGAGCCGTTGAGCAGTTCTTC. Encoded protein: CASSLAGRAVEQFF.

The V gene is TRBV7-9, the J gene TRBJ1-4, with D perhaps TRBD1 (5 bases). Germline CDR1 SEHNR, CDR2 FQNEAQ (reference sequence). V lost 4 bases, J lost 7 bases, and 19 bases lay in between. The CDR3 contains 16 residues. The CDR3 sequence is CASSSEIGDIGEKLFF. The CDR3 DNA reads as TGTGCCAGCAGCTCGGAGATAGGGGATATCGGTGAAAAACTGTTTTTT.

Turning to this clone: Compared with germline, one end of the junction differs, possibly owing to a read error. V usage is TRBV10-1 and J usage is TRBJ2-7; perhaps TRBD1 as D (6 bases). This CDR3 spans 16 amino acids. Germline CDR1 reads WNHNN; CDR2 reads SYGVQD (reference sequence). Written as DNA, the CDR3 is TGCGCCAGCAGTGGGGTGTGTTTACAGGGATCCTACGAGCGGTACTTC. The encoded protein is CASSGVCLQGSYERYF.

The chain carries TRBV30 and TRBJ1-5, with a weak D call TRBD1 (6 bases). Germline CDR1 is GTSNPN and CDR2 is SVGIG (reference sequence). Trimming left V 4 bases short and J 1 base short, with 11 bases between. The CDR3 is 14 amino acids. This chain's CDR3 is CAWNGQLSNQPQHF. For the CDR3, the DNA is TGTGCCTGGAATGGACAGTTGAGCAATCAGCCCCAGCATTTT.

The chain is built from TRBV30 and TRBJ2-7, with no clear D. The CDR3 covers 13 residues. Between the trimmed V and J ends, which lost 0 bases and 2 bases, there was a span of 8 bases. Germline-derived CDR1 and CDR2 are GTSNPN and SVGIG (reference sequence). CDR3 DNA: TGTGCCTGGAGTGTACACCGGGCCTACGAGCAGTACTTC. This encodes CAWSVHRAYEQYF.

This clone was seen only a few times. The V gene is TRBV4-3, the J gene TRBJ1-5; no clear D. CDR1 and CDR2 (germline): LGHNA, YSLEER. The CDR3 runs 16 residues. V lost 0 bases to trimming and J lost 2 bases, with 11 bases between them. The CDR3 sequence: CASSQDLAVGNQPQHF. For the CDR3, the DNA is TGCGCCAGCAGCCAAGATTTGGCAGTGGGCAATCAGCCCCAGCATTTT.

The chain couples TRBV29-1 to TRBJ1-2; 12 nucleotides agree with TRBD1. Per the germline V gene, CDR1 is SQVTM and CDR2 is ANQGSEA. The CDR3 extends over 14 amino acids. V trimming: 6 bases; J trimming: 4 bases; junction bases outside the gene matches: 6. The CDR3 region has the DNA TGCAGCGTCGGGACAGGGGGCTCGAGCTATGGCTACACCTTC. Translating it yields CSVGTGGSSYGYTF.

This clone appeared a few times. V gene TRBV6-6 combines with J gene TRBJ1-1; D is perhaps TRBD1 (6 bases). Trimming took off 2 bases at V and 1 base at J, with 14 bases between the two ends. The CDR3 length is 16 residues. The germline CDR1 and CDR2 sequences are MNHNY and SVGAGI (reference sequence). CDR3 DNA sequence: TGTGCCAGCAGTTACCCCTCGAAAGGGGGGAACACTGAAGCTTTCTTT. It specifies CASSYPSKGGNTEAFF.

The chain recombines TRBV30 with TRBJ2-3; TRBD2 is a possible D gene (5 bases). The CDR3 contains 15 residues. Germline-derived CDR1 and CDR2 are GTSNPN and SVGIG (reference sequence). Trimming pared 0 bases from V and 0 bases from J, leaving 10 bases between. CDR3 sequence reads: CAWSVRSGSTDTQYF. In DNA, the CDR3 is TGTGCCTGGAGTGTACGAAGCGGCAGCACAGATACGCAGTATTTT.

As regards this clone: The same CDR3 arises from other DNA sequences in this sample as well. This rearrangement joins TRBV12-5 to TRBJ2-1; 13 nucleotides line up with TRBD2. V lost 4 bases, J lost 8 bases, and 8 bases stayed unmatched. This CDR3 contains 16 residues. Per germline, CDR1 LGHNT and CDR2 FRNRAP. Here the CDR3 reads CASGSRTSGSGYEQFF. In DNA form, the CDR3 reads TGTGCTAGTGGTTCAAGGACTAGCGGGAGTGGCTATGAGCAGTTCTTC.

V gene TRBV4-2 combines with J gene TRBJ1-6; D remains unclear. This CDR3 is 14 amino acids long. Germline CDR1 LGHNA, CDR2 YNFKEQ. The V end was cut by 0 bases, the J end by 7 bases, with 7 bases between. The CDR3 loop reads CASSQDFENSPLHF. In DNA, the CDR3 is TGTGCCAGCAGCCAAGATTTTGAGAATTCACCCCTCCACTTT.

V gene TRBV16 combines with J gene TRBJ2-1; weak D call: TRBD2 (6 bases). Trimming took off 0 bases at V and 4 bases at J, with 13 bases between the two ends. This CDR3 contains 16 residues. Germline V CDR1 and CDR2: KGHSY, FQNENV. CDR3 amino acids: CASSQSSGEFYNEQFF. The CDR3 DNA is TGTGCCAGCAGCCAATCTTCGGGGGAATTTTACAATGAGCAGTTCTTC.

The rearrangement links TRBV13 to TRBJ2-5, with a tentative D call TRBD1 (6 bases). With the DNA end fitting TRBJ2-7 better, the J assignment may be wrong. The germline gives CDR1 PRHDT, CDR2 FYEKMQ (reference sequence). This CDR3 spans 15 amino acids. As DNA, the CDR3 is TGTGCCAGCAGCACCCAACAGGGTTGGAGATCCGAGCAGTACTTC. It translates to CASSTQQGWRSEQYF.

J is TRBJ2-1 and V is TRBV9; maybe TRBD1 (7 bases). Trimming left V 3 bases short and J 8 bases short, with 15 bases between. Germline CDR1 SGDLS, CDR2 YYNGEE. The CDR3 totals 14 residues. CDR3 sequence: CASSAGGGRDEQFF. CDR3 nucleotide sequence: TGTGCCAGCAGCGCAGGAGGGGGCCGGGATGAGCAGTTCTTC. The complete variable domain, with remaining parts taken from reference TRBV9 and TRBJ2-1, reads DSGVTQTPKHLITATGQRVTLRCSPRSGDLSVYWYQQSLDQGLQFLIQYYNGEERAKGNILERFSAQQFPDLHSELNLSSLELGDSALYFCASSAGGGRDEQFFGPGTRLTVL.

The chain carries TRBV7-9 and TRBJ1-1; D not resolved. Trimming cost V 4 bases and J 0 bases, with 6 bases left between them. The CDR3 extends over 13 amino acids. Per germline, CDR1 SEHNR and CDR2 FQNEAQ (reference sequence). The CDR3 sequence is CASSSNMNTEAFF. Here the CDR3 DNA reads TGTGCCAGCAGCTCAAACATGAACACTGAAGCTTTCTTT.

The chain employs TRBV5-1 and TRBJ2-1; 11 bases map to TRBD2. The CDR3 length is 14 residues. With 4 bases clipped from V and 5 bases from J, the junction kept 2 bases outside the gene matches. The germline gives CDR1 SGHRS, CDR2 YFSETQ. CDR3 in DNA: TGCGCCAGCAGCCATAGCGGGGGGGACAATGAGCAGTTCTTC. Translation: CASSHSGGDNEQFF.

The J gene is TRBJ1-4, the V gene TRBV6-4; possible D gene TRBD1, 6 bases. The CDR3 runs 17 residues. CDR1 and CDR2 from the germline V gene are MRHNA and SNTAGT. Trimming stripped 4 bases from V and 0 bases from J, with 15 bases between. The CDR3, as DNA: TGTGCCAGCAGTGGCCCCGGACAGAAAGCAACTAATGAAAAACTGTTTTTT. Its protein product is CASSGPGQKATNEKLFF.

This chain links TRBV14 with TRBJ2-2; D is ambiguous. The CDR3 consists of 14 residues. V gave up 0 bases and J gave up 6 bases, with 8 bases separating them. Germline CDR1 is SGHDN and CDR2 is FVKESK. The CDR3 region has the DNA TGTGCCAGCAGCCAAGAACTTCTCGCCGGGGAGCTGTTTTTT. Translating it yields CASSQELLAGELFF.

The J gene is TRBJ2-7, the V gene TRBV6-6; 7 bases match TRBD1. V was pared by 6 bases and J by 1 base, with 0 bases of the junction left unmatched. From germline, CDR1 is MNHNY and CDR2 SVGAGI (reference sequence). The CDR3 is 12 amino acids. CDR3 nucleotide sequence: TGTGCCAGCAGACAGGGGTCCTACGAGCAGTACTTC. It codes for CASRQGSYEQYF.

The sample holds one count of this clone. CDR3 amino acids: CASSQEATSGPSSYEQYF. Here the CDR3 DNA reads TGCGCCAGCAGCCAAGAGGCTACTAGCGGCCCCAGCTCCTACGAGCAGTACTTC. The genes are TRBV4-1 and TRBJ2-7; 8 positions match TRBD2. Looked up from germline, CDR1 is MGHRA and CDR2 is YSYEKL. Trimming at V came to 0 bases and at J to 0 bases, leaving 10 bases not matched to a gene. The CDR3 has 18 amino acids.